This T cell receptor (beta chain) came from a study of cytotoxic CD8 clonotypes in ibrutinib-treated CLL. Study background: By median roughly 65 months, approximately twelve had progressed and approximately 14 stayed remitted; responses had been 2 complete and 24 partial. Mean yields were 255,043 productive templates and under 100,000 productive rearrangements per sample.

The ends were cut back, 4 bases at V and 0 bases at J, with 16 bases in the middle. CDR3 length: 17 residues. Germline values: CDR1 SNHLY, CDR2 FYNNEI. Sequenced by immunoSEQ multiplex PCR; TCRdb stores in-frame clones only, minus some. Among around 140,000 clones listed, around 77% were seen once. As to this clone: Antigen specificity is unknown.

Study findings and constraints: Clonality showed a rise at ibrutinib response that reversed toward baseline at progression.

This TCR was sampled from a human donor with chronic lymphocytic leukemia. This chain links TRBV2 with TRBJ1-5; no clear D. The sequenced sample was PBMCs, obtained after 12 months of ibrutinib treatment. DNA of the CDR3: TGTGCCAGCAGTGGGGCCTTTGGGGTCCATAGCAATCAGCCCCAGCATTTT. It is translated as CASSGAFGVHSNQPQHF.